The present T cell receptor (beta chain) was sequenced within a study of shared clonotypes between healthy human individuals. The assay was immunoSEQ multiplex PCR, and TCRdb's table has in-frame clones only and misses some. Found here are about 1 million clones, about 80% of them singletons; the top ten hold 1.4% to 1.5%. Germline V gene data show CDR1 as SGHRS and CDR2 as YFSETQ. The CDR3 length is 16 residues. Trimming cost V 0 bases and J 5 bases, with 12 bases left between them. The source material was memory CD4+ T cells sorted from blood. Subset defined: CD45RA-negative fraction. This receptor was identified in a man aged 18 to 30 in good health. V gene TRBV5-1 combines with J gene TRBJ1-6; D remains unclear. This CDR3 reads CASSLDFSDNNSPLHF. The CDR3 DNA follows: TGCGCCAGCAGCTTGGATTTTTCCGACAATAATTCACCCCTCCACTTT. The whole variable domain, filled in from reference TRBV5-1 and TRBJ1-6, reads KAGVTQTPRYLIKTRGQQVTLSCSPISGHRSVSWYQQTPGQGLQFLFEYFSETQRNKGNFPGRFSGRQFSNSRSEMNVSTLELGDSALYLCASSLDFSDNNSPLHFGNGTRLTVT.